This T cell receptor (beta chain) was documented in a study of human T cells and chemical hapten exposure. Time point meaning: patch test 2, 6 weeks after DPC sensitization. Treatment reported: therapeutic diphenylcyclopropenone sensitization with weekly scalp DPC. As the library was built, unique molecular identifiers were attached to individual cDNA molecules. TCRdb fed the RACE reads into MiXCR, producing one record per CDR3 protein. The data show more than 85,000 distinct CDR3 sequences, 11% seen once. Trimming removed 0 bases from V and 7 bases from J; junction bases left unmatched: 6. Germline assignment: CDR1 LGHDT and CDR2 YNNKEL (reference sequence). The CDR3 length is 16 residues.

This sequence originates from a man aged 35 to 55 with alopecia areata. Some clones in this sample may be carry-over from other donors' samples. This sequence joins TRBV3-1 and TRBJ2-5; 12 bases align to TRBD2. The sequencing here drew on whole blood, taken in connection with sensitization to the hapten diphenylcyclopropenone (DPC). This CDR3 is CASSQERTSGNPTQYF. The CDR3 DNA reads as TGTGCCAGCAGCCAAGAGCGGACTAGCGGGAACCCGACCCAGTACTTC.